The present T cell receptor (beta chain) was sequenced within a study of cytomegalovirus exposure and HLA in healthy donors. Worth noting for this clone: As yet, its antigen is unknown.

Study findings and constraints: Through in vitro validation, three CMV-associated chains were shown to be specific for CMV antigens.

Germline CDR1 GTSNPN, CDR2 SVGIG (reference sequence). CDR3 length equals 15 residues. V was pared by 1 base and J by 0 bases, with 7 bases between. Primers: 60 Vbeta forward and 13 Jbeta reverse. The repertoire was sequenced with immunoSEQ multiplex PCR; TCRdb's copy has only in-frame clones and lacks some. The sample gives some 40,000 clones, 74% of which show up once; 6.3% is in the top ten. This clonotype originated in a man aged 25-45 years in good health and CMV-seronegative. The sample consisted of PBMCs. The rearrangement uses TRBV30 and TRBJ2-6; no clear D. The CDR3 DNA reads TGTGCCTGGAGTGCCCCAGGCTCTGGGGCCAACGTCCTGACTTTC. Translating it yields CAWSAPGSGANVLTF.